This passage covers 14 T cell receptor beta chains from one sample sequenced in a study of beta chain features in type 1 diabetes. The study reverse transcribed the entire isolated RNA, so it sequenced expressed TCRB transcripts. Profiling relied on immunoSEQ multiplex PCR, and the TCRdb table lists in-frame clones only, not all of them. The data show 200,000 to 250,000 clones, around an eighth seen once. Specimen: naive CD4+ T cells from blood. Receptors originate from a woman in her thirties or forties in good health.

With respect to this clone: One junction end does not reproduce the germline sequence, and a read error may be involved. This sequence joins TRBV7-7 and TRBJ2-1; possible D gene TRBD2, 6 bases. Per germline, CDR1 SSHAT and CDR2 FNYEAQ (reference sequence). There are 13 residues in the CDR3. The CDR3 DNA reads as TGTGCTAGCAGCTTAGCGGCGGCGGGTGAGCAGTTCTTC. Translation gives CASSLAAAGEQFF.

V and J are TRBV4-1 and TRBJ2-7; 7 nucleotides align to TRBD1. Germline lookup yields CDR1 MGHRA and CDR2 YSYEKL. V lost 5 bases and J lost 0; bases outside the gene matches: 4. This CDR3 has 14 amino acids. The CDR3 DNA reads TGCGCCAGCAGCTTACGACAGGGCTCCTACGAGCAGTACTTC. This sequence encodes CASSLRQGSYEQYF.

This clone has more than one count but fewer than ten. The rearrangement joins TRBV6-5 to TRBJ2-7; unclear D gene. This CDR3 has 13 amino acids. Germline V gives CDR1 MNHEY, CDR2 SVGAGI. The ends were cut back, 0 bases at V and 3 bases at J, with 6 bases in the middle. CDR3 loop: CASSYSRSYEQYF. The CDR3 DNA reads as TGTGCCAGCAGTTACTCTAGGAGCTACGAGCAGTACTTC.

The V gene is TRBV13, the J gene TRBJ2-3, with D tentatively TRBD2 (7 bases). V was clipped by 3 bases and J by 3 bases, with 16 bases between them. Per the germline V gene, CDR1 is PRHDT and CDR2 is FYEKMQ (reference sequence). CDR3 length: 16 residues. CDR3 residues: CASSFWWGGQTDTQYF. CDR3 DNA: TGTGCCAGCAGCTTTTGGTGGGGGGGGCAGACAGATACGCAGTATTTT.

The chain couples TRBV28 to TRBJ1-1, with a tentative D call TRBD1 (6 bases). The germline V gene encodes CDR1 MDHEN and CDR2 SYDVKM. V dropped 3 bases and J dropped 1 base, with 9 bases sitting between them. The CDR3 has 14 residues. CDR3 sequence reads: CASSLGAENTEAFF. In DNA, the CDR3 is TGTGCCAGCAGTTTGGGGGCGGAGAACACTGAAGCTTTCTTT.

This clone was detected only a few times. CDR3 DNA: TGTGCCAGCAGCTTGGAGGCGGGATCCGGGGCAGGCTACACCTTC. Its protein is CASSLEAGSGAGYTF. The genes are TRBV5-4 and TRBJ1-2; D is perhaps TRBD1 (5 bases). There are 15 residues in the CDR3. Per the germline V gene, CDR1 is SGHNT and CDR2 is YYREEE (reference sequence). Between the trimmed V and J ends, which lost 0 bases and 8 bases, there was a span of 17 bases.

Comment on this clone: One end of the junction does not line up with germline, which may come from a read error. The chain links TRBV7-2 to TRBJ1-1; no firm D call. CDR1 is SGHTA, CDR2 FQGNSA, per germline. The CDR3 runs 10 residues. The CDR3 loop is CASSSTQVLF. CDR3 DNA: TGTGCCAGCAGCTCAACTCAAGTCCTCTTT.

This clone came up a few times. The chain carries TRBV5-4 and TRBJ1-1, with a tentative D call TRBD1 (6 bases). V was cut by 0 bases and J by 0 bases, with 9 bases left in between. This CDR3 comprises 15 residues. The germline CDR1 and CDR2 sequences are SGHNT and YYREEE (reference sequence). CDR3 in amino acids: CASSLVGQMNTEAFF. The CDR3 nucleotides are TGTGCCAGCAGCTTGGTGGGACAAATGAACACTGAAGCTTTCTTT.

CDR3 protein: CATSTAPGTASSPDTQYF. CDR3 DNA: TGTGCCACCAGCACGGCCCCTGGGACAGCAAGCTCCCCAGATACGCAGTATTTT. The chain recombines TRBV15 with TRBJ2-3; 7 bases are a match to TRBD1. V trimming: 4 bases; J trimming: 4 bases; junction bases outside the gene matches: 17. Germline V gene sequence: CDR1 LNHNV, CDR2 YYDKDF (reference sequence). The CDR3 sequence is 18 residues long.

The chain joins TRBV5-1 to TRBJ1-1; 9 bases agree with TRBD1. The CDR3 is made up of 15 amino acids. Germline CDR1 is SGHRS and CDR2 is YFSETQ. J lost 6 bases, V lost 2 bases, and 8 bases had no gene match. In DNA, the CDR3 is TGCGCCAGCAGCTTCCTCCGGGACAGGGCGGCTGAAGCTTTCTTT. Translated: CASSFLRDRAAEAFF.

This clone was seen more than once but under ten times. The chain's CDR3 is CASRVDRGLNYGYTF. CDR3 DNA: TGTGCCAGCAGGGTTGACAGGGGACTTAACTATGGCTACACCTTC. V gene TRBV6-6 combines with J gene TRBJ1-2; 8 bases are a match to TRBD1. This CDR3 contains 15 residues. Germline V gene sequence: CDR1 MNHNY, CDR2 SVGAGI (reference sequence). After removal of 6 bases from V and 1 base from J, the junction contained 7 bases not matched to a gene.

There are many counts of this clone. The chain joins TRBV23-1 to TRBJ2-3; TRBD1 agrees at 9 bases. TRBV23-1 belongs to the ORF category, with a function that is uncertain. The CDR3 spans 16 residues. J was trimmed by 4 bases and V by 4 bases; bases with no gene match: 9. CDR3 in amino acids: CASSLTGTGMPDTQYF. The CDR3 DNA reads TGCGCCAGCAGTCTCACCGGGACAGGGATGCCAGATACGCAGTATTTT.

The chain recombines TRBV5-1 with TRBJ2-5; D gene ambiguous. Trimming cost V 1 base and J 1 base, with 8 bases left between them. The CDR3 covers 14 residues. The germline V gene has CDR1 SGHRS and CDR2 YFSETQ. CDR3 loop: CASSLFSLQETQYF. In DNA, the CDR3 is TGCGCCAGCAGCTTGTTTAGCCTCCAAGAGACCCAGTACTTC.

There are a few counts of this clone. This chain links TRBV9 with TRBJ2-1; 14 bases line up with TRBD2. The CDR3 has 16 residues. Looked up from germline, CDR1 is SGDLS and CDR2 is YYNGEE. The V and J ends lost 2 bases and 7 bases, in that order; junction bases with no gene match: 5. CDR3 sequence (DNA): TGTGCCAGCAGCGTGAGACTAGCGGGGGGGTATAATGAGCAGTTCTTC. Amino acids: CASSVRLAGGYNEQFF.